The entry that follows covers one T cell receptor beta chain sequence. The sample holds many counts of this clonotype. Its binding antigen is unknown. Base-call qualities are not available, and no considerably larger clone is one nucleotide away. From its cysteine to its phenylalanine, the CDR3 spans 16 amino acids. Only the CDR3 region is kept as DNA, spanning 48 bases read in frame from base 1. Relative to germline, V is 0 bases shorter and J is 5 bases shorter, with 14 bases between their ends. CDR1 and CDR2, per the germline V gene, are SGHDN and FVKESK. The data were taken from a study of molecular identifiers for immune sequencing clone quantification (dated by TCRdb to the late 2010s). Broadly, across the study: In a replicate experiment, RNA from about 21,000 or 97,000 naive CD8 T cells was split into five aliquots, four of which were sequenced. CD8 T cells were used in a methods study to benchmark molecular-identifier clustering-based TCR repertoire sequencing (MIDCIRS) and TCR RNA copy counting. Study-wide conclusions, independent of this receptor: Spiked-in Jurkat TCR RNA equivalent to a single cell was reported to be detectable even among more than 900,000 naive CD8 T cells. Highly expanded clone sizes could be underestimated if identical TCR molecules share a barcode. Without barcode sub-clustering, chimeric consensus sequences inflated TCR diversity; chimeras reached as high as 47%. In CMV-specific effector cells, over 99% of molecules were held by clones above 20 RNA copies, whereas under 1% of molecules were held by such clones in naive cells. Modeling gave about three recovered TCR RNA copies per cell versus 8 to 10 by digital PCR, implying approximately 30% capture efficiency. The naive libraries included spiked-in Jurkat TCR RNA (fewer than eleven copies' worth), and this Jurkat TCR RNA is not part of the donor repertoire.

Naive CD8 T cell libraries were made from around 20,000 to 1,000,000 sorted cells using 10%, 30% or 50% of purified RNA. On a BD FACSAria II, naive CD8 T cells were FACS-sorted as CD8+CD4-CCR7+CD45RA+ and collected into RLT Plus buffer. To test detection sensitivity, Jurkat RNA equivalent to over 8 TCR copies was spiked into samples of roughly 18,000-1,000,000 naive CD8 T cells. CD8 T cells were enriched using RosetteSep CD8+ T Cell Enrichment Cocktail and Ficoll-Paque, and the enriched cells then underwent ACK red cell lysis. The library was prepared using PCR. For sequencing, an Illumina HiSeq 4000 was employed. Preparation of bulk TCR libraries followed a previously described approach, with the TCR primers listed in Table S5. The Qiagen AllPrep DNA/RNA kit was used to purify total RNA. Reads from multiple sequencing runs of the same library were pooled before analysis. The original pipeline was this. Reads were retained only if an exact TCR constant sequence was present, and the retained reads were trimmed to 150 nt and grouped according to their 12-nt molecular barcodes. Reads in each barcode group were sub-clustered using a 15% Levenshtein threshold, and a quality-weighted consensus sequence was built for each RNA molecule. Non-functional sequences were discarded, and so were lower-count sequences lying one edit away from another sequence. On the basis of fitting two negative binomial distributions, barcode sub-clusters with fewer than 20% of the maximum read count were discarded. The public sequencing data were trimmed at Q25 with fastp and processed into clonotypes with MiXCR by TCRdb, which kept only in-frame beta chains. Entries that share a CDR3 protein sequence are merged under the most common genes and DNA. These V and J calls originate from TCRdb's pipeline instead of the authors' own analysis. Within this sample are 9,800 or so distinct CDR3 sequences, with approximately 19% of them counted one time only. The ten largest clones add up to roughly 1.5% of the sample.

This TCR derives from a human donor in good health. Some libraries in this study had Jurkat cell RNA spiked in. Input material: naive CD8+ T cells from blood, with Jurkat cell RNA spiked in. What the cell subset or site label conveys for this sample: FACS-sorted CD8+CD4-CCR7+CD45RA+ naive T cells. The V gene is TRBV14 and the J gene is TRBJ2-1; the D gene is perhaps TRBD1 or TRBD2, each of them matching over 6 bases. The CDR3 reads as follows: CASSQEWGAWNNEQFF. The nucleotide sequence reads TGTGCCAGCAGCCAAGAGTGGGGGGCCTGGAACAATGAGCAGTTCTTC.